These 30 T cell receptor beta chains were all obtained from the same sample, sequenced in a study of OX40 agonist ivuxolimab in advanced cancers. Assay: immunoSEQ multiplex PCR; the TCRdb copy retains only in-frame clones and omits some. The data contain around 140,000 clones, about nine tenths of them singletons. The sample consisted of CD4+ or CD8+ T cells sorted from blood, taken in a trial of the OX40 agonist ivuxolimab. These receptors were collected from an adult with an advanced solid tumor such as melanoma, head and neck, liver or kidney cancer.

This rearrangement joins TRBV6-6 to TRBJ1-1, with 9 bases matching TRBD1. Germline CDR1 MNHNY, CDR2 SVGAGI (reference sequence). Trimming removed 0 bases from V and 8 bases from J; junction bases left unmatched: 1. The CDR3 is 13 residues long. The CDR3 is CASSYSGTGEAFF. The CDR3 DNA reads TGTGCCAGCAGTTACTCCGGGACAGGGGAAGCTTTCTTT.

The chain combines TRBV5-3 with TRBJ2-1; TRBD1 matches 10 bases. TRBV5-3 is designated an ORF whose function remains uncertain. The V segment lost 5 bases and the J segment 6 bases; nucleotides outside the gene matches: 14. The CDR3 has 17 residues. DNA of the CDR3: TGTGCCAGAAGTTTACGTCCCGGGACAGGGGAGCCCAATGAGCAGTTCTTC. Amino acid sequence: CARSLRPGTGEPNEQFF.

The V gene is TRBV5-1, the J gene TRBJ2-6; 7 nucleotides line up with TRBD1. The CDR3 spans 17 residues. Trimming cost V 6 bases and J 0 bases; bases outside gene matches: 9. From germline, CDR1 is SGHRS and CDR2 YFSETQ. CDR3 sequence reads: CASTYRGQSSGANVLTF. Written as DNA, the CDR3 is TGCGCCAGCACCTACCGGGGACAGAGCTCTGGGGCCAACGTCCTGACTTTC.

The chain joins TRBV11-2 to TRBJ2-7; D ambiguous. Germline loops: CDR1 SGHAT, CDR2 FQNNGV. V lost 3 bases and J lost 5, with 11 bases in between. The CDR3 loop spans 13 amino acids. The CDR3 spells CASSFWGTNEQYF. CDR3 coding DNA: TGTGCCAGCAGCTTCTGGGGAACTAACGAGCAGTACTTC.

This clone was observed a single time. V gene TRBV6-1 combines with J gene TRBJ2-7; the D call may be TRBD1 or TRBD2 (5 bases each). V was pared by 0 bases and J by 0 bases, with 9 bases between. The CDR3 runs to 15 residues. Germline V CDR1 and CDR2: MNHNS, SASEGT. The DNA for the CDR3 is TGTGCCAGCAGTGAAGCCGGGGCGAGCTCCTACGAGCAGTACTTC. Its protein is CASSEAGASSYEQYF.

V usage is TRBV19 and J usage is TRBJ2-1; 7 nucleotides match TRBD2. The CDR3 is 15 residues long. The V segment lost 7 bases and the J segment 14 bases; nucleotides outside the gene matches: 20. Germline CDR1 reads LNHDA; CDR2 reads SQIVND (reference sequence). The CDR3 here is CASKARFLADRPEFF. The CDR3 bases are TGTGCCAGTAAAGCCCGATTCCTAGCGGACCGTCCGGAGTTCTTC.

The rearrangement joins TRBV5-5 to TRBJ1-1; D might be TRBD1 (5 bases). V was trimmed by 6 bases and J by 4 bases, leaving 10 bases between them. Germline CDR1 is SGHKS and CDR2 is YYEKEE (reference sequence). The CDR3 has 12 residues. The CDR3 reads CASNGDRTEAFF. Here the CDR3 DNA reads TGTGCCAGCAACGGGGACCGCACTGAAGCTTTCTTT. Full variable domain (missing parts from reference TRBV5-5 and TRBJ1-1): DAGVTQSPTHLIKTRGQQVTLRCSPISGHKSVSWYQQVLGQGPQFIFQYYEKEERGRGNFPDRFSARQFPNYSSELNVNALLLGDSALYLCASNGDRTEAFFGQGTRLTVV.

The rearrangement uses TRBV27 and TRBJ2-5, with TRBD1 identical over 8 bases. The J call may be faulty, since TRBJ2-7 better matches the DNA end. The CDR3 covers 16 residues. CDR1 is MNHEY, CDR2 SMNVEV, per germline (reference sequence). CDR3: CASSLAAGGKPYEQYF. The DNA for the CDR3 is TGTGCCAGCAGTTTAGCTGCAGGGGGCAAGCCCTACGAGCAGTACTTC.

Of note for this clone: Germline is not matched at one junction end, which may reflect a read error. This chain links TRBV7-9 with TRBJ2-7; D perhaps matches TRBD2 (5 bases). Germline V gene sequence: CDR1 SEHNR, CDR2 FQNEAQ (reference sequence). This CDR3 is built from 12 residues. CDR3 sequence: CATSRDSYEQYF. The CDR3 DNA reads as TGTGCCACCAGCCGGGACTCCTACGAGCAGTACTTC.

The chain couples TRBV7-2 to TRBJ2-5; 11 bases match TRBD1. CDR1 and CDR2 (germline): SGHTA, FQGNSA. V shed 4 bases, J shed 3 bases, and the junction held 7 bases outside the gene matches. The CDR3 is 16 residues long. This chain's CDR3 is CASSYRPGQGEETQYF. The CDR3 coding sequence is TGTGCCAGCAGCTACCGACCGGGACAGGGGGAAGAGACCCAGTACTTC.

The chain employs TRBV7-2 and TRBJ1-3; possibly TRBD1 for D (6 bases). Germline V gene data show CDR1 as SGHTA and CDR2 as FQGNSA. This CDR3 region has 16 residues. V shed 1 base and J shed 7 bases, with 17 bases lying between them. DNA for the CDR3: TGTGCCAGCAGCTTAGGGACACAGGGAGCCCTGAACACCATATATTTT. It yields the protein CASSLGTQGALNTIYF.

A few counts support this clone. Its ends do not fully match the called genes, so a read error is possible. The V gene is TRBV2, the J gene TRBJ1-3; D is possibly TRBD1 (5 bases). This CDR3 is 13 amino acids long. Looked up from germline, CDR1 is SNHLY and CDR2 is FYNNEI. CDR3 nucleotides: TGTGCCAGCAGCATGGAGAACGGGGGGTCGAGGGATTTT. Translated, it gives CASSMENGGSRDF.

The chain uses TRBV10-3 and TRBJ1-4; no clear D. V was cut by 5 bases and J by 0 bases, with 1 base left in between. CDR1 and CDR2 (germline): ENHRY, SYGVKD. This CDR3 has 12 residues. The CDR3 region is CAISPTNEKLFF. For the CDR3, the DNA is TGTGCCATCAGTCCAACTAATGAAAAACTGTTTTTT.

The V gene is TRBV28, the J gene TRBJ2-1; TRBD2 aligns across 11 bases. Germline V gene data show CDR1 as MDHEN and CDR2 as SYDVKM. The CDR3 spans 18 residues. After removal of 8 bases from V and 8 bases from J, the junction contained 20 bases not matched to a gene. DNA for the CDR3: TGTGCCAGCCCTCCCTCCGGGACTAGCGGAAGGGGGGCGTATGAGCAGTTCTTC. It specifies CASPPSGTSGRGAYEQFF. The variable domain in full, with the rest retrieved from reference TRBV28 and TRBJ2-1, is DVKVTQSSRYLVKRTGEKVFLECVQDMDHENMFWYRQDPGLGLRLIYFSYDVKMKEKGDIPEGYSVSREKKERFSLILESASTNQTSMYLCASPPSGTSGRGAYEQFFGPGTRLTVL.

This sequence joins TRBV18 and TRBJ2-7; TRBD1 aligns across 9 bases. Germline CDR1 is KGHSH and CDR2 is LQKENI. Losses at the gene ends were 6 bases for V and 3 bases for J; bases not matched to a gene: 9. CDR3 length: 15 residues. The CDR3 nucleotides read TGTGCCAGCTCGTCCGGGACAGGGAGAAGCTACGAGCAGTACTTC. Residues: CASSSGTGRSYEQYF.

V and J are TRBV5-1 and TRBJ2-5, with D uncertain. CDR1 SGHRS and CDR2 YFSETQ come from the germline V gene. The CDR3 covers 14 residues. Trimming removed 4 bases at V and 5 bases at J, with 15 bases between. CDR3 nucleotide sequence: TGCGCCAGCAGCGGCCGGGCCTTTGGGGAGACCCAGTACTTC. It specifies CASSGRAFGETQYF.

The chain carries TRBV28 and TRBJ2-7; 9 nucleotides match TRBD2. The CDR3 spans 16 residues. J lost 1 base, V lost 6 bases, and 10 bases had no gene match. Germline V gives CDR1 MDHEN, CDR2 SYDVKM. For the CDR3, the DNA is TGTGCCAGCAGCTCCCCCCCTAGCGGGAAATCCTACGAGCAGTACTTC. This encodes CASSSPPSGKSYEQYF.

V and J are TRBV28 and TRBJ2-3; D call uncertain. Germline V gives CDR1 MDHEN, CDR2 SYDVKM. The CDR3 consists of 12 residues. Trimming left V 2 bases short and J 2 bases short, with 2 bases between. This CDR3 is CASSLLTDTQYF. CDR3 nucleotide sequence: TGTGCCAGCAGTTTACTCACAGATACGCAGTATTTT.

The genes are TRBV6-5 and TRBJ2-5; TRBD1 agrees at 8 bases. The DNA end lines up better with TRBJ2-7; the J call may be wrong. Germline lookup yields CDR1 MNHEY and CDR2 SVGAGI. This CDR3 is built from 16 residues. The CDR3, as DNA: TGTGCCAGCAGTTACTCCAGGAGCAGGGGGCTCTACGAGCAGTACTTC. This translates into CASSYSRSRGLYEQYF.

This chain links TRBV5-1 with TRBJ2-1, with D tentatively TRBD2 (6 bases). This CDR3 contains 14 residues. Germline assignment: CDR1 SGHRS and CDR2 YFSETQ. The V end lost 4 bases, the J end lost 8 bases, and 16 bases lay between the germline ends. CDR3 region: CASSRSGERDEQFF. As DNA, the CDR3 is TGCGCCAGCAGCAGGTCGGGGGAGAGGGATGAGCAGTTCTTC. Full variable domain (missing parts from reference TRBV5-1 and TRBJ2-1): KAGVTQTPRYLIKTRGQQVTLSCSPISGHRSVSWYQQTPGQGLQFLFEYFSETQRNKGNFPGRFSGRQFSNSRSEMNVSTLELGDSALYLCASSRSGERDEQFFGPGTRLTVL.

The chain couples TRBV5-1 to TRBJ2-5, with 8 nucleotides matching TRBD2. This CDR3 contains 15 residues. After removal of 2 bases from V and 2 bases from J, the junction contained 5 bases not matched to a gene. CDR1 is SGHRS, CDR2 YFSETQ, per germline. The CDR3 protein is CASSFAGGVQETQYF. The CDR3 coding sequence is TGCGCCAGCAGCTTTGCGGGAGGTGTACAAGAGACCCAGTACTTC.

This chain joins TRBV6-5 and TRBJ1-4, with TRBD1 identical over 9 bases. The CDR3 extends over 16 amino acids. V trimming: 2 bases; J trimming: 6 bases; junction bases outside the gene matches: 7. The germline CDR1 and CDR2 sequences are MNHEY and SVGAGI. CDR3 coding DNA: TGTGCCAGCAGTTACCTCCCGGGACAGGGAGATGAAAAACTGTTTTTT. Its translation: CASSYLPGQGDEKLFF.

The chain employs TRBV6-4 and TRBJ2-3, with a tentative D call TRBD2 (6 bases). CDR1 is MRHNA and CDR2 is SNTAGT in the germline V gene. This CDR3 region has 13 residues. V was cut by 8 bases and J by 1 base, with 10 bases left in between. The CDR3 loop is CASASVGTDTQYF. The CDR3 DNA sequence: TGTGCCAGCGCTAGCGTCGGCACAGATACGCAGTATTTT.

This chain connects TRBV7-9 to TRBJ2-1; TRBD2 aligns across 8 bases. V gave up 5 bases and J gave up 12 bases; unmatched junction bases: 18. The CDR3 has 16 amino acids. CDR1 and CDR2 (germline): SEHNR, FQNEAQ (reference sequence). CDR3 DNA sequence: TGTGCCAGCAGCCCGACCGGACTAGCACTTAAGGGAGGGCAGTTCTTC. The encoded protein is CASSPTGLALKGGQFF.

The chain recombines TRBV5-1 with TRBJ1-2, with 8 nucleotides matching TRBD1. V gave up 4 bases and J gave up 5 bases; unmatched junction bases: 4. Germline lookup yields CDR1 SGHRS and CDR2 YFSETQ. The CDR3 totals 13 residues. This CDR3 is CASSQTGGYGYTF. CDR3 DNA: TGCGCCAGCAGCCAAACAGGGGGATATGGCTACACCTTC.

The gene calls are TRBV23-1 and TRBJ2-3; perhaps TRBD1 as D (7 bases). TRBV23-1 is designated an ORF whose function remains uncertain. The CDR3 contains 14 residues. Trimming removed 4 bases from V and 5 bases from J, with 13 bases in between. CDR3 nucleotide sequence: TGCGCCAGCAGTCTCGGGACAGCGGGAGATACGCAGTATTTT. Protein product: CASSLGTAGDTQYF.

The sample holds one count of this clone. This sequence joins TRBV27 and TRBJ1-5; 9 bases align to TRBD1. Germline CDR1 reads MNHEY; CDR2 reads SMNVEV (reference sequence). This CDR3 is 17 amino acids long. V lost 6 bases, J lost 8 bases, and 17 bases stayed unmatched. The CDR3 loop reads CASSSLTIQGAREPQHF. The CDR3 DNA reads TGTGCCAGCAGCTCTCTCACCATACAGGGGGCGAGAGAGCCCCAGCATTTT.

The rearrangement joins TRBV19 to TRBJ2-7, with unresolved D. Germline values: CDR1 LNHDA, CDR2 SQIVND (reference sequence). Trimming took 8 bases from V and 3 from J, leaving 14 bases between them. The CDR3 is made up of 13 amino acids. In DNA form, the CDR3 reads TGTGCCAGTCGGGCGCAGGCGAACTACGAGCAGTACTTC. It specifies CASRAQANYEQYF.

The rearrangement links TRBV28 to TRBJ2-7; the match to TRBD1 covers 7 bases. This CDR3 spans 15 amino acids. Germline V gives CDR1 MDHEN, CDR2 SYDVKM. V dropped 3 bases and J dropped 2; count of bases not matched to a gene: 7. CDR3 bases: TGTGCCAGCAGTTTTGGGTCAGGGGGTCCCTACGAGCAGTACTTC. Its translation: CASSFGSGGPYEQYF.

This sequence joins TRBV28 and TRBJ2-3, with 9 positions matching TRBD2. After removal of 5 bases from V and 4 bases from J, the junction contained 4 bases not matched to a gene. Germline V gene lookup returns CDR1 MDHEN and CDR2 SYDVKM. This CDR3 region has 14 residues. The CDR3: CASSVSGSSDTQYF. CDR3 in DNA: TGTGCCAGCAGTGTTAGCGGGAGTTCAGATACGCAGTATTTT.